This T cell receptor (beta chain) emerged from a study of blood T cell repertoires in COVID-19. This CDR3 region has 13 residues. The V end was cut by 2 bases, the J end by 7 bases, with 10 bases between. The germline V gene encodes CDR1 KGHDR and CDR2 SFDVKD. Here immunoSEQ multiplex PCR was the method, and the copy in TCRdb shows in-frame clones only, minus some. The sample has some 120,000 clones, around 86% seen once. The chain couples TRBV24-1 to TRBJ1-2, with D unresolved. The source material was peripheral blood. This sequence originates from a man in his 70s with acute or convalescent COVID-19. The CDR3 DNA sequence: TGTGCCACCAGTGATTCCAGACTACTTGGCTACACCTTC. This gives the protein CATSDSRLLGYTF.